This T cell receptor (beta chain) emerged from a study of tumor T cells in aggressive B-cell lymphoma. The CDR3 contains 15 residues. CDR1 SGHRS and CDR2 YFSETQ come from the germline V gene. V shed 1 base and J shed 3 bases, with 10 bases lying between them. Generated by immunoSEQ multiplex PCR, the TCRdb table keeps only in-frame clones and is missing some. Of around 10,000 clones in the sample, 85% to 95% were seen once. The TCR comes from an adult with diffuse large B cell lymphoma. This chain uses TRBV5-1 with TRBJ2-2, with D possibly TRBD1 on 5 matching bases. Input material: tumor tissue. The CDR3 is CASSLNRLDTGELFF. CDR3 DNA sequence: TGCGCCAGCAGCTTGAACAGGCTTGACACCGGGGAGCTGTTTTTT. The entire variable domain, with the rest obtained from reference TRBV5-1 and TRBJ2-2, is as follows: KAGVTQTPRYLIKTRGQQVTLSCSPISGHRSVSWYQQTPGQGLQFLFEYFSETQRNKGNFPGRFSGRQFSNSRSEMNVSTLELGDSALYLCASSLNRLDTGELFFGEGSRLTVL.